What follows are 24 T cell receptor beta chains derived from one specimen sequenced in a study of shared clonotypes between healthy human individuals (dated by TCRdb to about 2020). Libraries were made using the immunoSEQ multiplex PCR assay. The immuneACCESS repertoire file appears here via TCRdb, limited to in-frame rearrangements. These files lack a portion of the clones; in checked studies, under half of the deficit traces to unresolved V genes, and the cause of the others is not known. Across this sample there are more than 1,200,000 clones, with less than 99% seen only once. The ten largest clones represent 0.3% to 0.45% of the sample. The sequencing input was naive CD4+ T cells sorted from blood. The cell subset or site label for this specimen denotes: CD45RA+ positively selected. The receptors originated from a man aged 25 to 45 in good health.

This clone was detected once. The chain uses TRBV5-1 and TRBJ2-7; 12 bases line up with TRBD2. With 4 bases clipped from V and 2 bases from J, the junction kept 4 bases outside the gene matches. This CDR3 has 15 amino acids. Looked up from germline, CDR1 is SGHRS and CDR2 is YFSETQ. The CDR3 here is CASSIGLAGPYEQYF. The CDR3, as DNA: TGCGCCAGCAGCATCGGACTAGCGGGACCCTACGAGCAGTACTTC.

Notes on this clone: The sample has other DNA sequences that encode this CDR3 too. V gene TRBV28 combines with J gene TRBJ2-5; 7 bases match TRBD2. Germline V lookup: CDR1 MDHEN, CDR2 SYDVKM. J was trimmed by 4 bases and V by 5 bases; bases with no gene match: 1. This CDR3 has 12 residues. In DNA, the CDR3 is TGTGCCAGCAGTCGCGGGAGAGAGACCCAGTACTTC. Protein product: CASSRGRETQYF. Full variable domain (missing parts from reference TRBV28 and TRBJ2-5): DVKVTQSSRYLVKRTGEKVFLECVQDMDHENMFWYRQDPGLGLRLIYFSYDVKMKEKGDIPEGYSVSREKKERFSLILESASTNQTSMYLCASSRGRETQYFGPGTRLLVL.

The V and J genes are TRBV11-2 and TRBJ2-1, with 9 bases that match TRBD2. The germline V gene encodes CDR1 SGHAT and CDR2 FQNNGV. V gave up 1 base and J gave up 10 bases; unmatched junction bases: 5. This CDR3 is built from 14 residues. The CDR3 DNA is TGTGCCAGCAGCTTAGTACTAGCGGGCGGGGAGCAGTTCTTC. It translates to CASSLVLAGGEQFF.

The rearrangement links TRBV2 to TRBJ2-1; TRBD2 matches 9 bases. The CDR3 consists of 15 residues. Germline CDR1 reads SNHLY; CDR2 reads FYNNEI. The V and J ends lost 1 base and 9 bases, in that order; junction bases with no gene match: 7. The CDR3: CASSEDRAGGGEQFF. The CDR3 DNA reads TGTGCCAGCAGTGAAGATCGAGCGGGAGGTGGTGAGCAGTTCTTC. Drawing the rest from reference TRBV2 and TRBJ2-1, the complete variable domain is EPEVTQTPSHQVTQMGQEVILRCVPISNHLYFYWYRQILGQKVEFLVSFYNNEISEKSEIFDDQFSVERPDGSNFTLKIRSTKLEDSAMYFCASSEDRAGGGEQFFGPGTRLTVL.

With regard to this clone: The same CDR3 can be traced to other DNA sequences in this sample. V gene TRBV10-3 combines with J gene TRBJ2-3; no firm D call. The germline V gene has CDR1 ENHRY and CDR2 SYGVKD. This CDR3 is 11 amino acids long. Trimming removed 4 bases from V and 3 bases from J, with 2 bases in between. CDR3 DNA sequence: TGTGCCATCAGTGGGACAGATACGCAGTATTTT. This codes for CAISGTDTQYF.

This rearrangement joins TRBV18 to TRBJ2-3, with 9 bases fitting TRBD2. The V and J ends lost 1 base and 0 bases, in that order; junction bases with no gene match: 5. The CDR3 sequence is 17 residues long. The germline gives CDR1 KGHSH, CDR2 LQKENI. The CDR3 protein is CASSPLPLAGSTDTQYF. Here the CDR3 DNA reads TGTGCCAGCTCACCACTGCCCCTAGCGGGAAGCACAGATACGCAGTATTTT.

V and J are TRBV6-1 and TRBJ1-2; D remains ambiguous. Germline V gene sequence: CDR1 MNHNS, CDR2 SASEGT. The length of the CDR3 is 12 residues. The V end lost 7 bases, the J end lost 4 bases, and 10 bases lay between the germline ends. CDR3 amino acids: CASNVISYGYTF. The CDR3, as DNA: TGTGCCAGCAATGTCATTAGCTATGGCTACACCTTC.

J is TRBJ2-5 and V is TRBV29-1; maybe TRBD1 (6 bases). The CDR3 length is 12 residues. In germline, CDR1 is SQVTM, CDR2 ANQGSEA. The V end lost 6 bases, the J end lost 4 bases, and 12 bases lay between the germline ends. CDR3 residues: CSVLRGPETQYF. The CDR3 DNA follows: TGCAGCGTCCTCAGGGGACCAGAGACCCAGTACTTC.

Of note for this clone: The identical CDR3 is also encoded by other nucleotide sequences in the sample. The chain couples TRBV18 to TRBJ1-1; no clear D. Per germline, CDR1 KGHSH and CDR2 LQKENI. V lost 3 bases and J 5 bases, leaving 13 bases between the germline ends. The CDR3 contains 14 residues. The CDR3 sequence is CASSPLSLGTEAFF. The CDR3 bases are TGTGCCAGCTCACCGCTCAGCCTGGGGACTGAAGCTTTCTTT.

The V call is TRBV5-1, the J call TRBJ2-7; D is possibly TRBD2 (5 bases). Trimming removed 4 bases at V and 0 bases at J, with 14 bases between. The CDR3 has 15 residues. The germline gives CDR1 SGHRS, CDR2 YFSETQ. The CDR3 reads CASSNFGESSYEQYF. CDR3 DNA sequence: TGCGCCAGCAGCAATTTTGGGGAGTCCTCCTACGAGCAGTACTTC. The complete variable domain, with remaining parts taken from reference TRBV5-1 and TRBJ2-7, reads KAGVTQTPRYLIKTRGQQVTLSCSPISGHRSVSWYQQTPGQGLQFLFEYFSETQRNKGNFPGRFSGRQFSNSRSEMNVSTLELGDSALYLCASSNFGESSYEQYFGPGTRLTVT.

This sequence joins TRBV18 and TRBJ2-3; 12 nucleotides line up with TRBD1. CDR3 length: 15 residues. Unmatched junction bases numbered 3, after V lost 3 bases and J lost 5 bases. Germline CDR1 is KGHSH and CDR2 is LQKENI. The CDR3 DNA reads TGTGCCAGCTCACCGGGACAGGGGGCGCGAGATACGCAGTATTTT. This encodes CASSPGQGARDTQYF.

V is TRBV10-1 and J is TRBJ2-2; a weak D match, TRBD2 (5 bases). This CDR3 has 13 residues. Germline CDR1 reads WNHNN; CDR2 reads SYGVQD (reference sequence). The V gene lost 6 bases and the J gene lost 5 bases, with 10 bases spanning the gap. As DNA, the CDR3 is TGCGCCAGCAGACCCGGACTTACCGGGGAGCTGTTTTTT. Its translation: CASRPGLTGELFF.

The chain couples TRBV6-6 to TRBJ1-5; 7 bases map to TRBD1. J was trimmed by 7 bases and V by 0 bases; bases with no gene match: 6. This CDR3 contains 15 residues. Germline V gives CDR1 MNHNY, CDR2 SVGAGI (reference sequence). The CDR3 here is CASSYSRGLEQPQHF. Here the CDR3 DNA reads TGTGCCAGCAGTTACTCTAGGGGGCTTGAGCAGCCCCAGCATTTT.

The chain joins TRBV7-8 to TRBJ2-7, with D tentatively TRBD1 (6 bases). CDR1 and CDR2 (germline): SGHVS, FQNEAQ. V was cut by 5 bases and J by 1 base, with 15 bases left in between. This CDR3 has 15 residues. CDR3 residues: CASSLRTVDSYEQYF. DNA of the CDR3: TGTGCCAGCAGCCTCCGGACAGTAGATTCCTACGAGCAGTACTTC.

The chain employs TRBV13 and TRBJ2-7; D not resolved. The ends were cut back, 5 bases at V and 0 bases at J, with 8 bases in the middle. CDR1 is PRHDT and CDR2 is FYEKMQ in the germline V gene (reference sequence). This CDR3 has 13 amino acids. CDR3 residues: CASSPHSSYEQYF. CDR3 sequence (DNA): TGTGCCAGCAGCCCCCACTCCTCCTACGAGCAGTACTTC.

The J gene is TRBJ2-7, the V gene TRBV5-4; D not certain. V lost 4 bases and J lost 4, with 18 bases in between. CDR3 length: 15 residues. Germline-derived CDR1 and CDR2 are SGHNT and YYREEE (reference sequence). The CDR3, as DNA: TGTGCCAGCAGCGGGTGGAGCGTCCAGAGGTACGAGCAGTACTTC. Protein sequence: CASSGWSVQRYEQYF. The full variable domain, its missing parts supplied by reference TRBV5-4 and TRBJ2-7, is ETGVTQSPTHLIKTRGQQVTLRCSSQSGHNTVSWYQQALGQGPQFIFQYYREEENGRGNFPPRFSGLQFPNYSSELNVNALELDDSALYLCASSGWSVQRYEQYFGPGTRLTVT.

The chain links TRBV11-2 to TRBJ2-7, with D perhaps being TRBD1 or TRBD2 (5 bases each). This CDR3 spans 14 amino acids. Trimming took 1 base from V and 4 from J, leaving 11 bases between them. Looked up from germline, CDR1 is SGHAT and CDR2 is FQNNGV. The CDR3 sequence is CASSLVGGEYEQYF. The CDR3 nucleotides read TGTGCCAGCAGCTTAGTTGGGGGAGAATACGAGCAGTACTTC.

The V call is TRBV5-1, the J call TRBJ1-2; D ambiguous. The germline CDR1 and CDR2 sequences are SGHRS and YFSETQ. The V end was cut by 4 bases, the J end by 5 bases, with 18 bases between. The CDR3 spans 15 residues. Written as DNA, the CDR3 is TGCGCCAGCAGCCCTAACCGACCGACCGAGTATGGCTACACCTTC. Translating it yields CASSPNRPTEYGYTF.

This clone showed up just once. The genes are TRBV18 and TRBJ2-1; no reliable D call. The germline V and J ends were trimmed by 4 bases and 5 bases, with 9 bases remaining between them. The CDR3 is 13 residues long. Germline CDR1 reads KGHSH; CDR2 reads LQKENI. CDR3 region: CASSQDVNNEQFF. The CDR3, as DNA: TGTGCCAGCTCACAAGACGTAAACAATGAGCAGTTCTTC.

With regard to this clone: The sample has other DNA sequences that encode this CDR3 too. The chain employs TRBV7-9 and TRBJ2-2; D unclear. The germline gives CDR1 SEHNR, CDR2 FQNEAQ (reference sequence). Trimming removed 5 bases from V and 8 bases from J, with 9 bases in between. The CDR3 totals 12 residues. CDR3 in amino acids: CASSPNTGELFF. The CDR3 bases are TGTGCCAGCAGCCCTAATACTGGGGAGCTGTTTTTT.

J is TRBJ2-2 and V is TRBV19, with 8 bases identical to TRBD1. Germline V CDR1 and CDR2: LNHDA, SQIVND (reference sequence). V shed 6 bases and J 5 bases; nucleotides not matched to a gene: 5. The CDR3 spans 14 residues. CDR3 coding DNA: TGTGCCAGTAGGACAGGGGTAACGACCGGGGAGCTGTTTTTT. Protein product: CASRTGVTTGELFF. Full variable domain (remainder filled in from reference TRBV19 and TRBJ2-2): DGGITQSPKYLFRKEGQNVTLSCEQNLNHDAMYWYRQDPGQGLRLIYYSQIVNDFQKGDIAEGYSVSREKKESFPLTVTSAQKNPTAFYLCASRTGVTTGELFFGEGSRLTVL.

The genes are TRBV2 and TRBJ2-3, with D possibly matching TRBD1 (5 bases). Trimming pared 4 bases from V and 5 bases from J, leaving 10 bases between. The CDR3 totals 13 residues. Per the germline V gene, CDR1 is SNHLY and CDR2 is FYNNEI. CDR3 sequence reads: CASSGQLVDTQYF. CDR3 bases: TGTGCCAGCAGTGGACAGTTGGTAGATACGCAGTATTTT.

CDR3 nucleotide sequence: TGTGCCAGCTCACAAGGGGTGGATCAGCCCCAGCATTTT. Translating it yields CASSQGVDQPQHF. The J gene is TRBJ1-5, the V gene TRBV18; TRBD1 is a possible D gene (5 bases). CDR1 is KGHSH, CDR2 LQKENI, per germline. This CDR3 comprises 13 residues. Deletions cut 4 bases from V and 5 bases from J, with 9 bases between.

V and J are TRBV10-2 and TRBJ2-3; the D gene could be TRBD1 or TRBD2 (6 bases each). V was clipped by 7 bases and J by 6 bases, with 29 bases between them. The CDR3 runs 18 residues. The germline V gene has CDR1 WSHSY and CDR2 SAAADI. CDR3 amino acids: CASIRERRGVSGADTQYF. DNA of the CDR3: TGCGCCAGCATAAGGGAGAGAAGAGGAGTCTCGGGGGCGGATACGCAGTATTTT.